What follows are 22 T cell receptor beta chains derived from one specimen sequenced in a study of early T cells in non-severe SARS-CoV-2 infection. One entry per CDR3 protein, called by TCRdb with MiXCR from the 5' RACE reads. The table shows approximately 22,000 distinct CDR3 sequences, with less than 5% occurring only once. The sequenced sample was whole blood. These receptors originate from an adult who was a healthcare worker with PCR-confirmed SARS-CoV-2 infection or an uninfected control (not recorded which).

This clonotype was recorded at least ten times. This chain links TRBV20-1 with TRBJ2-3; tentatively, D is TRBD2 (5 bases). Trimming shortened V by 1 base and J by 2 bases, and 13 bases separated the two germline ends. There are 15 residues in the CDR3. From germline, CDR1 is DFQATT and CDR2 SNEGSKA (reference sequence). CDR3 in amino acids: CSARVVAGDTDTQYF. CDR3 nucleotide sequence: TGCAGTGCTAGAGTTGTGGCGGGCGACACAGATACGCAGTATTTT.

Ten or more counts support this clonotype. Here the CDR3 reads CSASTGSWDTQYF. The CDR3, as DNA: TGCAGTGCTTCAACAGGGTCTTGGGATACGCAGTATTTT. This chain joins TRBV20-1 and TRBJ2-3; TRBD1 might be the D (6 bases). The CDR3 runs to 13 residues. In germline, CDR1 is DFQATT, CDR2 SNEGSKA (reference sequence). V was clipped by 5 bases and J by 6 bases, with 15 bases between them.

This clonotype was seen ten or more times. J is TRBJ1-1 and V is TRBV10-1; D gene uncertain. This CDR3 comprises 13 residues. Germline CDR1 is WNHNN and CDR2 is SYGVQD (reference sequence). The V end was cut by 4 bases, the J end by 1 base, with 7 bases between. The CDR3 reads CASSAQKNTEAFF. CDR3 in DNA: TGCGCCAGCAGTGCACAGAAGAACACTGAAGCTTTCTTT.

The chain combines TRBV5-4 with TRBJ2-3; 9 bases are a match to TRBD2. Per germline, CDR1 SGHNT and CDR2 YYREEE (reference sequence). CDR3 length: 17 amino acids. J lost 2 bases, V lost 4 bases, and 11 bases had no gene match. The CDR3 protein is CASSNRLREGSTDTQYF. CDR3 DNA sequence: TGTGCCAGCAGCAACCGCCTGCGGGAGGGTTCCACAGATACGCAGTATTTT.

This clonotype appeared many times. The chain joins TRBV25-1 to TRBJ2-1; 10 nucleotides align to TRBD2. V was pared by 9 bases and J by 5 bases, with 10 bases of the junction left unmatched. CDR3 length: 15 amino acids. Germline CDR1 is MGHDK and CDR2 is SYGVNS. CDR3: CASASGRTEHNEQFF. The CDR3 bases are TGTGCCAGTGCTAGCGGGAGAACGGAACACAATGAGCAGTTCTTC.

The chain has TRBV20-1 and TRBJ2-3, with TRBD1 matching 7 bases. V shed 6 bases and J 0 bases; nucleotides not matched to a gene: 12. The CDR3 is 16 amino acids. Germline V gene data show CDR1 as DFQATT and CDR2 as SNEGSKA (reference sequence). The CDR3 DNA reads TGCAGTGCCGGAAGCAGAACAGGGGCGAGCACAGATACGCAGTATTTT. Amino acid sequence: CSAGSRTGASTDTQYF.

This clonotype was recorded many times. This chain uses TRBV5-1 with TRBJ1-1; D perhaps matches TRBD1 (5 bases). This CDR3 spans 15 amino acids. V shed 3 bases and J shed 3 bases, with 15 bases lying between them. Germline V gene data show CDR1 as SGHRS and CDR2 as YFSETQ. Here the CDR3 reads CASSSGPGGYTEAFF. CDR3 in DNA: TGCGCCAGCAGCTCGGGCCCCGGGGGTTACACTGAAGCTTTCTTT. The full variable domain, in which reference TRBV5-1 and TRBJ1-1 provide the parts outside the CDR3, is KAGVTQTPRYLIKTRGQQVTLSCSPISGHRSVSWYQQTPGQGLQFLFEYFSETQRNKGNFPGRFSGRQFSNSRSEMNVSTLELGDSALYLCASSSGPGGYTEAFFGQGTRLTVV.

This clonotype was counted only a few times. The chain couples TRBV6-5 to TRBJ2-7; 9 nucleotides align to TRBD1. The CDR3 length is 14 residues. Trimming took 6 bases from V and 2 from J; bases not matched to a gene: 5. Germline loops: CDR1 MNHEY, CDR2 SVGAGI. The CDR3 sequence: CASRPGQGPYEQYF. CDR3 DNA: TGTGCCAGCAGACCGGGACAGGGACCCTACGAGCAGTACTTC.

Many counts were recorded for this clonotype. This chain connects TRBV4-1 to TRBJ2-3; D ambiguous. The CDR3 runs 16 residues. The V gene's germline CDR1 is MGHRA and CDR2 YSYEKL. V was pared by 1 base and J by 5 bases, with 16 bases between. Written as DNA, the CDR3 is TGCGCCAGCAGCCAAGTCGGGCGGCGACCCGTAGATACGCAGTATTTT. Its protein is CASSQVGRRPVDTQYF.

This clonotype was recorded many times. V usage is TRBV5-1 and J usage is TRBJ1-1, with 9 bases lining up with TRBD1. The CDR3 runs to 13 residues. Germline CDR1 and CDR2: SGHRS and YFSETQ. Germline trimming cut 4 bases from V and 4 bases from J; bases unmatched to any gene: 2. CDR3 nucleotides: TGCGCCAGCAGCCAGACAGGGGGCACTGAAGCTTTCTTT. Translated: CASSQTGGTEAFF. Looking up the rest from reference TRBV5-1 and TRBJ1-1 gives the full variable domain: KAGVTQTPRYLIKTRGQQVTLSCSPISGHRSVSWYQQTPGQGLQFLFEYFSETQRNKGNFPGRFSGRQFSNSRSEMNVSTLELGDSALYLCASSQTGGTEAFFGQGTRLTVV.

CDR3 loop: CASSANYGYTF. CDR3 nucleotide sequence: TGTGCCAGCAGCGCCAACTATGGCTACACCTTC. The rearrangement joins TRBV9 to TRBJ1-2; no definite D call. The germline V and J ends were trimmed by 3 bases and 2 bases, with 2 bases remaining between them. This CDR3 region has 11 residues. The germline V gene encodes CDR1 SGDLS and CDR2 YYNGEE.

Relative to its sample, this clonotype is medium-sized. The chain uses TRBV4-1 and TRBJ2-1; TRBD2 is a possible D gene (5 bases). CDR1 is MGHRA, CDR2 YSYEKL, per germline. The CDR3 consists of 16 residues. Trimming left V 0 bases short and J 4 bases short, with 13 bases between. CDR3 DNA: TGCGCCAGCAGCCAAGAACCGGGGAACCCTTACAATGAGCAGTTCTTC. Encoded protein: CASSQEPGNPYNEQFF.

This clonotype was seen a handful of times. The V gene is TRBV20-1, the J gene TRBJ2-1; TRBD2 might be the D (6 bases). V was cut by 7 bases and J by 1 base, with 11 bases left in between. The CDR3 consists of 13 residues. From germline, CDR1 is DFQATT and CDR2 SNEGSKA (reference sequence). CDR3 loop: CSGRERSYNEQFF. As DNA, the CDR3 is TGCAGTGGGAGGGAGCGGTCCTACAATGAGCAGTTCTTC.

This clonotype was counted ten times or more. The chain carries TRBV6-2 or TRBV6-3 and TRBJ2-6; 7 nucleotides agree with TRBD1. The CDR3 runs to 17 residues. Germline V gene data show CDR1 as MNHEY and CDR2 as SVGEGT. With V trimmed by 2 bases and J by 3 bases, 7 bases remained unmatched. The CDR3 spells CASSYVTGDYGANVLTF. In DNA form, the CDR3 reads TGTGCCAGCAGTTACGTAACAGGGGATTATGGGGCCAACGTCCTGACTTTC.

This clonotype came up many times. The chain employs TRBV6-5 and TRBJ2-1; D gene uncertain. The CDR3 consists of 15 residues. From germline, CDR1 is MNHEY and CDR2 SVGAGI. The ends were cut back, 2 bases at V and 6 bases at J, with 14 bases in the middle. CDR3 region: CASSYNGPSSNEQFF. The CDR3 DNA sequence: TGTGCCAGCAGTTACAACGGGCCCTCTAGCAATGAGCAGTTCTTC.

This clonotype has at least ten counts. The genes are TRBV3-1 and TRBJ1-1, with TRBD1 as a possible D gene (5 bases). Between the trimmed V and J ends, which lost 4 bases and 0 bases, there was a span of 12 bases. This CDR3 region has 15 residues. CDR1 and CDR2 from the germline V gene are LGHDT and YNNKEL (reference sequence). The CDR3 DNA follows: TGTGCCAGCAGCCCATACCAGGGAATGAACACTGAAGCTTTCTTT. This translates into CASSPYQGMNTEAFF.

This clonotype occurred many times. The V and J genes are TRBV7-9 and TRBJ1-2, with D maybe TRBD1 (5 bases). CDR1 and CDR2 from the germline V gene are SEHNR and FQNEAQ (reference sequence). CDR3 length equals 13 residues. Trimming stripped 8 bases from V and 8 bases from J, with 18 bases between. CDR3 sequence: CASGIYGGVGYTF. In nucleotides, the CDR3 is TGTGCCAGCGGGATATACGGAGGGGTAGGCTACACCTTC.

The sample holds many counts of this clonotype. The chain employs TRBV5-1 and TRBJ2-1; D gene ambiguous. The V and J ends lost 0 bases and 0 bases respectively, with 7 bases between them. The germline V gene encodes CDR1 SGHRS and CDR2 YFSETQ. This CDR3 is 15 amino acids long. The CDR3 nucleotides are TGCGCCAGCAGCTTGGAAGGGAACTCCTACAATGAGCAGTTCTTC. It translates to CASSLEGNSYNEQFF.

As DNA, the CDR3 is TGCGCCAGCAGTGAGCGAGCGCGGGAGTCTATAGATACGCAGTATTTT. Translation: CASSERARESIDTQYF. This chain joins TRBV10-2 and TRBJ2-3; 7 bases agree with TRBD2. Germline-derived CDR1 and CDR2 are WSHSY and SAAADI. The CDR3 is 16 amino acids. With 2 bases clipped from V and 5 bases from J, the junction kept 10 bases outside the gene matches.

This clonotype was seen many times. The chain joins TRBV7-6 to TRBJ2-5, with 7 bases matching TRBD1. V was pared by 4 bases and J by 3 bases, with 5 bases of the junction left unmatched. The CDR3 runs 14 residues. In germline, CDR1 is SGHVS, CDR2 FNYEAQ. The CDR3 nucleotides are TGTGCCAGCAGCTCCAGGACAGGAAAAGAGACCCAGTACTTC. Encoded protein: CASSSRTGKETQYF. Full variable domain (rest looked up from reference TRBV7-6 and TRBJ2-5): GAGVSQSPRYKVTKRGQDVALRCDPISGHVSLYWYRQALGQGPEFLTYFNYEAQQDKSGLPNDRFSAERPEGSISTLTIQRTEQRDSAMYRCASSSRTGKETQYFGPGTRLLVL.

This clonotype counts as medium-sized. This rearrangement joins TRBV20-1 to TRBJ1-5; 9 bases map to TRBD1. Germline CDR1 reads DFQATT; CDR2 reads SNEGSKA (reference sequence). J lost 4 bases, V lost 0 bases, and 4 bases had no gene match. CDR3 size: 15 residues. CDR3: CSARDWGTGNQPQHF. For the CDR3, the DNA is TGCAGTGCTAGAGATTGGGGGACAGGGAATCAGCCCCAGCATTTT.

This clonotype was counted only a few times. As DNA, the CDR3 is TGTGCCAGCACCCCTATAATGCAGGCAGATACGCAGTATTTT. It codes for CASTPIMQADTQYF. V and J are TRBV7-2 and TRBJ2-3, with D unclear. This CDR3 region has 14 residues. V was clipped by 7 bases and J by 4 bases, with 15 bases between them. Germline V lookup: CDR1 SGHTA, CDR2 FQGNSA.